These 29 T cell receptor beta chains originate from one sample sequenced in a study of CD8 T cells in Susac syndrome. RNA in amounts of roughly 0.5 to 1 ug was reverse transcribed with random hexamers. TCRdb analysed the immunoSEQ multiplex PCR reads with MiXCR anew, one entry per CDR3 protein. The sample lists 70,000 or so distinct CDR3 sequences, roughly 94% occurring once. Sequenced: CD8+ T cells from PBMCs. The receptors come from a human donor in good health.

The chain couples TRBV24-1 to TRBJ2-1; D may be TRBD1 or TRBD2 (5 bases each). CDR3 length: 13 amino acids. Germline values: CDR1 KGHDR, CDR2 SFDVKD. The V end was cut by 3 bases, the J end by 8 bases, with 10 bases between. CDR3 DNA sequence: TGTGCCACCAGTGATCGTGGGGACGATGAGCAGTTCTTC. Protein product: CATSDRGDDEQFF.

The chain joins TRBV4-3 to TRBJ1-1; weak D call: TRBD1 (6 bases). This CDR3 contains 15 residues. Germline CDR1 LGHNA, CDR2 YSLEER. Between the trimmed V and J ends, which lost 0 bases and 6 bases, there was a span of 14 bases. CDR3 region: CASSQDMGRGAEAFF. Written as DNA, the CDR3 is TGCGCCAGCAGCCAAGATATGGGCAGGGGAGCTGAAGCTTTCTTT.

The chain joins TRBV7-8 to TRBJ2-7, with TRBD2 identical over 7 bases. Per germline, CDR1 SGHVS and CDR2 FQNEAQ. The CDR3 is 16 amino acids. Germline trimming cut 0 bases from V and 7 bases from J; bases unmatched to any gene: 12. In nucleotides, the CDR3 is TGTGCCAGCAGCTTAGCGGGGGAGGGACCCCTGGGGGAGCAGTACTTC. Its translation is CASSLAGEGPLGEQYF.

This CDR3 reads CASSEDLVVYEQYV. The CDR3, as DNA: TGTGCCAGCAGTGAAGACCTGGTGGTGTACGAGCAGTACGTC. This chain connects TRBV2 to TRBJ2-7; D gene uncertain. V was pared by 1 base and J by 4 bases, with 11 bases between. This CDR3 contains 14 residues. In germline, CDR1 is SNHLY, CDR2 FYNNEI.

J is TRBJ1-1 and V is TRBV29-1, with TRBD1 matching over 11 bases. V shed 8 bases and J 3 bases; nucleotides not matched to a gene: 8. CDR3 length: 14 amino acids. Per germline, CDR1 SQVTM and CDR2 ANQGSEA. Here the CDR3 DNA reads TGCAGCTCAGGACAGGGGGCGGGGGACACTGAAGCTTTCTTT. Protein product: CSSGQGAGDTEAFF.

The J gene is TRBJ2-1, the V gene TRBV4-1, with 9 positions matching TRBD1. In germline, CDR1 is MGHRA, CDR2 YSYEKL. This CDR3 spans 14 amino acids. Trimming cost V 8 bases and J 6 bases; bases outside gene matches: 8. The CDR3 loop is CASEFRTGANEQFF. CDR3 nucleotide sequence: TGCGCCAGCGAATTCCGGACAGGGGCCAATGAGCAGTTCTTC.

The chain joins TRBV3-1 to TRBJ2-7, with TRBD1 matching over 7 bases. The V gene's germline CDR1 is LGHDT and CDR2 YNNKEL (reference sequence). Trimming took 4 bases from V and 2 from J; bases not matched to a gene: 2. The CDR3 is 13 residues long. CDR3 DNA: TGTGCCAGCAGCCCGGGACAGCCCTACGAGCAGTACTTC. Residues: CASSPGQPYEQYF.

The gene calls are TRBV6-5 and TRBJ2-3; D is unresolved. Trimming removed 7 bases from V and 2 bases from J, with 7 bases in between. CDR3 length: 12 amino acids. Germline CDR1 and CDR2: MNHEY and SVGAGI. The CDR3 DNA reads TGTGCCAGCACTCCCGACACAGATACGCAGTATTTT. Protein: CASTPDTDTQYF.

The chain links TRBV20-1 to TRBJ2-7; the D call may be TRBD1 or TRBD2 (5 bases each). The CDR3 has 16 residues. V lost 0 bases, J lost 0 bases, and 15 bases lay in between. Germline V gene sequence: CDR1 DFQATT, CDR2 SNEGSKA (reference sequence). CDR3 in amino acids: CSARDAYGDRSYEQYV. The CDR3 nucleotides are TGCAGTGCTAGAGATGCTTACGGGGACCGCTCCTACGAGCAGTACGTC.

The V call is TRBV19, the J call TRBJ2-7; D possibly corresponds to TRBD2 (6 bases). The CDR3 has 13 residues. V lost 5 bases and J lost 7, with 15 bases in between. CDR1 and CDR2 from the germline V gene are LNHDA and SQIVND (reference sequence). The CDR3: CASSPGLTREQYV. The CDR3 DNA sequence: TGTGCCAGTAGTCCCGGACTAACCCGGGAGCAGTACGTC.

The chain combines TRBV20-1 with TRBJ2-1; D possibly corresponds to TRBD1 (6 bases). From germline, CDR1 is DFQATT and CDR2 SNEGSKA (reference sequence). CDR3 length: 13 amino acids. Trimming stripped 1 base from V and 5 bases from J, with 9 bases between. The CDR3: CSARGDTDNEQFF. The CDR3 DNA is TGCAGTGCTAGAGGGGACACCGACAATGAGCAGTTCTTC.

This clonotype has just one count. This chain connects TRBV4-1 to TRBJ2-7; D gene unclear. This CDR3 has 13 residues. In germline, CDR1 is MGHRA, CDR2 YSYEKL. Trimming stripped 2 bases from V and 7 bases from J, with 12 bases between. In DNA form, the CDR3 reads TGCGCCAGCAGCCAAAGCTGGCTTGAAGAGCAGTACGTC. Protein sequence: CASSQSWLEEQYV.

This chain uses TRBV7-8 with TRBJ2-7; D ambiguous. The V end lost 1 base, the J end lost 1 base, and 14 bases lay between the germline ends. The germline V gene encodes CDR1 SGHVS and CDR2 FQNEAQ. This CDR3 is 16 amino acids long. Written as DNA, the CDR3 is TGTGCCAGCAGCTTAGGTGAGAATCCCCGTTCCTACGAGCAGTACTTC. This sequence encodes CASSLGENPRSYEQYF.

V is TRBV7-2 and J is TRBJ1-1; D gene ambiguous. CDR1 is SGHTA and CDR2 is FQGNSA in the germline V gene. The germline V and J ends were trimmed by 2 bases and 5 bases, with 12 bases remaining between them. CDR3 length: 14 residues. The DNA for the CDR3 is TGTGCCAGCAGCTTATCGACGTTTGGTACTGAAGCTTTCTTT. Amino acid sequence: CASSLSTFGTEAFF. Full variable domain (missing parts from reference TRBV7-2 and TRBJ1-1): GAGVSQSPSNKVTEKGKDVELRCDPISGHTALYWYRQSLGQGLEFLIYFQGNSAPDKSGLPSDRFSAERTGGSVSTLTIQRTQQEDSAVYLCASSLSTFGTEAFFGQGTRLTVV.

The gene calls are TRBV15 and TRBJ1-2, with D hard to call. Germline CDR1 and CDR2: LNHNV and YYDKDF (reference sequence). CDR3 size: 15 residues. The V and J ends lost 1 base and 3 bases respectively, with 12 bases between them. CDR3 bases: TGTGCCACCAGCAGAGCGTGGGCGGGTGACTATGGCTACACCTTC. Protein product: CATSRAWAGDYGYTF.

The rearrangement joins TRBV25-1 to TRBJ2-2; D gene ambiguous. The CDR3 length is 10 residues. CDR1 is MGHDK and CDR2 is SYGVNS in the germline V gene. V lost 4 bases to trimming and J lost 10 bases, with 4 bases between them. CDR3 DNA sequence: TGTGCCAGCAGTGGCCCGGAGCTGTTTTTT. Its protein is CASSGPELFF.

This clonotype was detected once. CDR3 residues: CSAHDLRETENQPQHF. CDR3 DNA sequence: TGCAGTGCTCACGACTTGAGGGAAACTGAAAATCAGCCCCAGCATTTT. The chain joins TRBV20-1 to TRBJ1-5; D is unresolved. Trimming cost V 5 bases and J 4 bases, with 21 bases left between them. The length of the CDR3 is 16 residues. Per germline, CDR1 DFQATT and CDR2 SNEGSKA (reference sequence).

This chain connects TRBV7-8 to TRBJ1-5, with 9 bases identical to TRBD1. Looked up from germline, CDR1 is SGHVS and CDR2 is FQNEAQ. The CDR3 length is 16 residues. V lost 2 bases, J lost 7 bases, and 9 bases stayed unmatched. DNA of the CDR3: TGTGCCAGCAGCTTACCTTCGACAGGGGGAGAACAGCCCCAGCATTTT. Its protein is CASSLPSTGGEQPQHF.

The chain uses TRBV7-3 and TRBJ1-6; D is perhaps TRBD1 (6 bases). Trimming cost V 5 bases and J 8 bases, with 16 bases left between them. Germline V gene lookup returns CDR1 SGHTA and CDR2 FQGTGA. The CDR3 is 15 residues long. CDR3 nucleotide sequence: TGTGCCAGCAGCCTTCAACCGACAGGCTATTCACCCCTCCACTTT. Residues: CASSLQPTGYSPLHF.

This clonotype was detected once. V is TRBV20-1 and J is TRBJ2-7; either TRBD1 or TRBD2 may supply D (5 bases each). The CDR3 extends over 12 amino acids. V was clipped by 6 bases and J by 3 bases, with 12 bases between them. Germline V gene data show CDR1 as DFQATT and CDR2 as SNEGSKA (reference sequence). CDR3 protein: CSAPGPIYEQYF. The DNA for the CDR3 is TGCAGTGCCCCGGGACCAATCTACGAGCAGTACTTC.

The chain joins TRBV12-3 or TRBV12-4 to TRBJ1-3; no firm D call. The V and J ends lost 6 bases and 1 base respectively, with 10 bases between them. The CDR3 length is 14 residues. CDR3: CASSPLVSGNTIYF. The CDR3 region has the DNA TGTGCCAGCAGCCCACTTGTATCTGGAAACACCATATATTTT.

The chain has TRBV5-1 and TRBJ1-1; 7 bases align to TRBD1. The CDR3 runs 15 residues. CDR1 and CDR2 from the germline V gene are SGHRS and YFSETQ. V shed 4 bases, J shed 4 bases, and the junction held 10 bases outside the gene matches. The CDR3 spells CASSNQGEGGTEAFF. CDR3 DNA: TGCGCCAGCAGCAATCAGGGGGAGGGGGGCACTGAAGCTTTCTTT.

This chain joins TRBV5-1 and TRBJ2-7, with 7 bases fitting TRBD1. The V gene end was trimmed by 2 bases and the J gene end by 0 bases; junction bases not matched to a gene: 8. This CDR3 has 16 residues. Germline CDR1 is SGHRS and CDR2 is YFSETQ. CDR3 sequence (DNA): TGCGCCAGCAGCTTCGGCCGGGACAGCTTCTCCTACGAGCAGTACTTC. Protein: CASSFGRDSFSYEQYF.

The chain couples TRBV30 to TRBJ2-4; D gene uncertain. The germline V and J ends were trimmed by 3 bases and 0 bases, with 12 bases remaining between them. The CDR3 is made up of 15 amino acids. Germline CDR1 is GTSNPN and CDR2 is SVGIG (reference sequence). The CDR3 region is CAWSPESLAKNIQYF. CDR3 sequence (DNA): TGTGCCTGGAGCCCCGAATCGCTAGCCAAAAACATTCAGTACTTC.

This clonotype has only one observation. CDR3 sequence reads: CASSRTWEGRTYEQYV. The CDR3, as DNA: TGTGCCAGTAGTCGTACCTGGGAAGGGCGGACCTACGAGCAGTACGTC. This chain links TRBV19 with TRBJ2-7; D gene ambiguous. The ends were cut back, 5 bases at V and 2 bases at J, with 19 bases in the middle. Per germline, CDR1 LNHDA and CDR2 SQIVND (reference sequence). The CDR3 is 16 amino acids.

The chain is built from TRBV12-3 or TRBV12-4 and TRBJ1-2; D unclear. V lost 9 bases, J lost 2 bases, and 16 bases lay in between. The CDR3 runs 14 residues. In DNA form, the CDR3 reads TGTGCCAGTACTTCCCGGACCCTCAACTATGGCTACACCTTC. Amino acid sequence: CASTSRTLNYGYTF.

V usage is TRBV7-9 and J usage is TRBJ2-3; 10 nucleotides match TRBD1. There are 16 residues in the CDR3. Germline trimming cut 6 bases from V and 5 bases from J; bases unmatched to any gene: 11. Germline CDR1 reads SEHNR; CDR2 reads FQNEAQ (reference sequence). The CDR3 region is CASSSPGTGERDTQYF. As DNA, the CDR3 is TGTGCCAGCAGTTCTCCCGGGACAGGGGAACGAGATACGCAGTATTTT.

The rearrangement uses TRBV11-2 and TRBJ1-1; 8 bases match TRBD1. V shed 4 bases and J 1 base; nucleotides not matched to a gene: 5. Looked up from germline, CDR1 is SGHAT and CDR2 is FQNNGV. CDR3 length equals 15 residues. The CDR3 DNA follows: TGTGCCAGCAGCTGGGGACAGGAGACGAACACTGAAGCTTTCTTT. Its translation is CASSWGQETNTEAFF.

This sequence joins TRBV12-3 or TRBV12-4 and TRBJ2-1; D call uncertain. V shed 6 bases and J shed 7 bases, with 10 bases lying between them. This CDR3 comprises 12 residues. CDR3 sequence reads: CASSQPLNEQFF. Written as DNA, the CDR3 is TGTGCCAGCAGCCAGCCCTTAAATGAGCAGTTCTTC.